Sequencing of this T cell receptor (beta chain) was carried out in a study of OX40 agonist ivuxolimab in advanced cancers. Germline CDR1 and CDR2: MGHRA and YSYEKL. The CDR3 has 17 amino acids. V gave up 2 bases and J gave up 2 bases, with 19 bases separating them. Produced via immunoSEQ multiplex PCR; TCRdb's table is partial and in-frame only. The table has about 12,000 clones, 90% seen once. This clone turned up a few times. The sample was CD4+ or CD8+ T cells sorted from blood, taken in a trial of the OX40 agonist ivuxolimab. The chain joins TRBV4-1 to TRBJ2-7; weak D call: TRBD2 (6 bases). The sequence came from an adult with an advanced solid tumor such as melanoma, head and neck, liver or kidney cancer. This chain's CDR3 is CASSQQNLYGGTYEQYF. CDR3 sequence (DNA): TGCGCCAGCAGCCAACAAAATCTGTACGGAGGGACCTACGAGCAGTACTTC.